The 21 T cell receptor beta chains presented below share a single source sample, sequenced in a study of T cells in Graves' hyperthyroidism and ophthalmopathy (dated by TCRdb to 2018 to 2020). The library was made by multiplex PCR. TCRdb shows the sequencer as Illumina HiSeq 2000. TCR beta CDR3 regions were amplified from RNA transcripts. For the first round of RT-PCR on the TCR CDR3, the HTBI primer set was used together with the Qiagen OneStep RT-PCR kit. The public reads were reprocessed in TCRdb via fastp at Q25 and MiXCR, keeping in-frame beta chains. Each entry is one CDR3 protein sequence, shown with its most common DNA and genes. The table for this sample lists hundreds of thousands of distinct CDR3 sequences; just under 20% of them were counted only once. Of the sample, 45% to 50% falls within the top ten clones. Material for sequencing was blood. The receptors come from a man aged 40-55 years with Graves' ophthalmopathy.

This clonotype has only a few counts. The chain is built from TRBV3-1 and TRBJ2-2; 8 nucleotides align to TRBD2. Per germline, CDR1 LGHDT and CDR2 YNNKEL (reference sequence). The CDR3 is made up of 16 amino acids. The trim removed 1 base at V and 13 bases at J, leaving 14 bases unmatched. CDR3 sequence (DNA): TGTGCCAGCAGCCAAGGCCCCAGGGAAAAGCGGGGGTTGCTGTTTTTT. Amino acid sequence: CASSQGPREKRGLLFF.

V gene TRBV10-3 combines with J gene TRBJ2-2; 8 positions agree with TRBD2. This CDR3 comprises 19 residues. Germline CDR1 reads ENHRY; CDR2 reads SYGVKD. J gave up 4 bases and V 0 bases, and 13 bases lay outside the gene matches. The CDR3 loop reads CAISESTRGGGRATGELFF. In DNA, the CDR3 is TGTGCCATCAGTGAGTCGACTCGGGGGGGCGGGAGAGCCACCGGGGAGCTGTTTTTT.

V is TRBV7-2 and J is TRBJ2-7; TRBD2 might be the D (7 bases). Between the trimmed V and J ends, which lost 1 base and 1 base, there was a span of 23 bases. This CDR3 contains 19 residues. In germline, CDR1 is SGHTA, CDR2 FQGNSA. CDR3 region: CASSLEGGGYGKISYEQYF. The CDR3 nucleotides read TGTGCCAGCAGCTTAGAGGGGGGAGGGTACGGAAAGATATCCTACGAGCAGTACTTC.

This clonotype was seen only once. Since a much larger clone is just one base distant, this may be a read error. V and J are TRBV27 and TRBJ2-1; TRBD2 agrees at 8 bases. Germline CDR1 and CDR2: MNHEY and SMNVEV (reference sequence). V trimming: 5 bases; J trimming: 6 bases; junction bases outside the gene matches: 15. This CDR3 region has 17 residues. The CDR3 is CASSLGLGWAWRNEQFF. The CDR3 region has the DNA TGTGCCAGCAGTCTGGGACTAGGGTGGGCATGGCGCAATGAGCAGTTCTTC.

The sample holds many counts of this clonotype. This chain uses TRBV7-2 with TRBJ2-5, with D tentatively TRBD1 or TRBD2 (5 bases each). The germline V gene has CDR1 SGHTA and CDR2 FQGNSA. The CDR3 runs to 13 residues. V was shortened by 6 bases and J by 2 bases, with 10 bases between the two germline ends. CDR3 protein: CASSSGPQETQYF. The DNA of the CDR3 is TGTGCCAGCAGTTCGGGACCTCAAGAGACCCAGTACTTC. The whole variable domain, filled in from reference TRBV7-2 and TRBJ2-5, reads GAGVSQSPSNKVTEKGKDVELRCDPISGHTALYWYRQSLGQGLEFLIYFQGNSAPDKSGLPSDRFSAERTGGSVSTLTIQRTQQEDSAVYLCASSSGPQETQYFGPGTRLLVL.

The CDR3 nucleotides are TGTGCCAGCAGCTCCGGGACTGCCGGGACTAGCGGCCCCGGTCGGCGTTACAATGAGCAGTTCTTC. This sequence encodes CASSSGTAGTSGPGRRYNEQFF. The rearrangement links TRBV7-2 to TRBJ2-1, with TRBD2 identical over 11 bases. The trim removed 4 bases at V and 4 bases at J, leaving 24 bases unmatched. Germline lookup yields CDR1 SGHTA and CDR2 FQGNSA. CDR3 length: 22 amino acids. The full variable domain, in which reference TRBV7-2 and TRBJ2-1 provide the parts outside the CDR3, is GAGVSQSPSNKVTEKGKDVELRCDPISGHTALYWYRQSLGQGLEFLIYFQGNSAPDKSGLPSDRFSAERTGGSVSTLTIQRTQQEDSAVYLCASSSGTAGTSGPGRRYNEQFFGPGTRLTVL.

The chain joins TRBV9 to TRBJ2-3; D call uncertain. The CDR3 extends over 14 amino acids. Germline values: CDR1 SGDLS, CDR2 YYNGEE. Trimming pared 1 base from V and 2 bases from J, leaving 8 bases between. CDR3 loop: CASSVSLFTDTQYF. The CDR3 DNA follows: TGTGCCAGCAGCGTAAGTCTGTTCACAGATACGCAGTATTTT. Filled out from reference TRBV9 and TRBJ2-3, the complete variable domain reads DSGVTQTPKHLITATGQRVTLRCSPRSGDLSVYWYQQSLDQGLQFLIQYYNGEERAKGNILERFSAQQFPDLHSELNLSSLELGDSALYFCASSVSLFTDTQYFGPGTRLTVL.

This clonotype came up many times. The chain carries TRBV7-2 and TRBJ1-5; D is ambiguous. The germline V gene has CDR1 SGHTA and CDR2 FQGNSA. Trimming cost V 2 bases and J 3 bases, with 8 bases left between them. The CDR3 has 14 amino acids. The CDR3 DNA follows: TGTGCCAGCAGCTTAAGACAATTCAATCAGCCCCAGCATTTT. This gives the protein CASSLRQFNQPQHF.

This rearrangement joins TRBV7-9 to TRBJ1-1; D is undetermined. Trimming removed 5 bases at V and 1 base at J, with 11 bases between. Germline CDR1 SEHNR, CDR2 FQNEAQ (reference sequence). The CDR3 is made up of 14 amino acids. Written as DNA, the CDR3 is TGTGCCAGCAGCCCGACCCATTCGAACACTGAAGCTTTCTTT. Residues: CASSPTHSNTEAFF.

Only a few counts were recorded for this clonotype. This chain connects TRBV7-2 to TRBJ1-4; possibly TRBD1 for D (5 bases). The CDR3 has 15 amino acids. Trimming stripped 0 bases from V and 8 bases from J, with 13 bases between. CDR1 is SGHTA, CDR2 FQGNSA, per germline. For the CDR3, the DNA is TGTGCCAGCAGCTTAGCATGGGGGGGGGAGGAAAAACTGTTTTTT. Translation: CASSLAWGGEEKLFF.

This clonotype was counted ten times or more. The genes are TRBV28 and TRBJ1-3; maybe TRBD1 (6 bases). V was trimmed by 7 bases and J by 3 bases, leaving 19 bases between them. The CDR3 loop spans 16 amino acids. Germline values: CDR1 MDHEN, CDR2 SYDVKM. For the CDR3, the DNA is TGTGCCAGCACTCTAAAATGGCAGGGGATTGGAAACACCATATATTTT. It specifies CASTLKWQGIGNTIYF.

This clonotype was found a few times. The CDR3 DNA follows: TGTGCCTGGAGTGTACTAGCGGGAGATACGCAGTATTTT. It translates to CAWSVLAGDTQYF. The genes are TRBV30 and TRBJ2-3; 9 bases map to TRBD2. The germline CDR1 and CDR2 sequences are GTSNPN and SVGIG (reference sequence). This CDR3 is 13 amino acids long. The junction had 0 bases not matched to a gene; V was cut back by 0 bases and J by 5 bases.

This clonotype was observed a few times. This chain links TRBV20-1 with TRBJ2-7, with 11 bases fitting TRBD2. Losses at the gene ends were 5 bases for V and 0 bases for J; bases not matched to a gene: 6. CDR1 DFQATT and CDR2 SNEGSKA come from the germline V gene (reference sequence). The CDR3 length is 15 residues. The CDR3 protein is CSASASGRSSYEQYF. The CDR3 DNA reads TGCAGTGCTTCTGCTAGCGGGAGGAGCTCCTACGAGCAGTACTTC.

At least ten counts were recorded for this clonotype. The J gene is TRBJ2-7, the V gene TRBV6-2 or TRBV6-3, with D maybe TRBD1 (6 bases). This CDR3 is 14 amino acids long. Trimming pared 5 bases from V and 2 bases from J, leaving 13 bases between. Germline V lookup: CDR1 MNHEY, CDR2 SVGEGT. As DNA, the CDR3 is TGTGCCAGCAGTAACGCGAAGGGGGCCTACGAGCAGTACTTC. Encoded protein: CASSNAKGAYEQYF.

This clonotype was counted ten times or more. The V and J genes are TRBV7-2 and TRBJ2-7; maybe TRBD2 (5 bases). CDR1 SGHTA and CDR2 FQGNSA come from the germline V gene. There are 13 residues in the CDR3. Trimming cost V 5 bases and J 2 bases, with 10 bases left between them. The CDR3 protein is CASSPPGTYEQYF. CDR3 in DNA: TGTGCCAGCAGCCCCCCCGGGACCTACGAGCAGTACTTC. Drawing the rest from reference TRBV7-2 and TRBJ2-7, the complete variable domain is GAGVSQSPSNKVTEKGKDVELRCDPISGHTALYWYRQSLGQGLEFLIYFQGNSAPDKSGLPSDRFSAERTGGSVSTLTIQRTQQEDSAVYLCASSPPGTYEQYFGPGTRLTVT.

This clonotype showed up just a few times. The chain is built from TRBV11-3 and TRBJ2-2; 8 nucleotides align to TRBD1. The CDR3 spans 14 residues. The ends lost 3 bases at V and 6 bases at J; junction bases unmatched: 3. Germline-derived CDR1 and CDR2 are SGHNT and YENEEA. The CDR3: CASSFQGAAGELFF. The DNA for the CDR3 is TGTGCCAGCAGCTTCCAGGGGGCGGCCGGGGAGCTGTTTTTT.

This clonotype appeared many times. The chain is built from TRBV6-1 and TRBJ2-1; 16 positions agree with TRBD2. Germline V CDR1 and CDR2: MNHNS, SASEGT. After removal of 10 bases from V and 12 bases from J, the junction contained 9 bases not matched to a gene. There are 14 residues in the CDR3. The CDR3 nucleotides are TGTGCCACCGCCCGGGGACTAGCGGGAGGGCGGCAGTTCTTC. It translates to CATARGLAGGRQFF.

This clonotype has ten or more counts. V usage is TRBV2 and J usage is TRBJ2-1; 9 bases match TRBD2. The length of the CDR3 is 14 residues. The germline V gene encodes CDR1 SNHLY and CDR2 FYNNEI. After removal of 5 bases from V and 8 bases from J, the junction contained 7 bases not matched to a gene. CDR3 amino acids: CASSRASGEYEQFF. CDR3 bases: TGTGCCAGCAGTAGGGCTAGCGGGGAATATGAGCAGTTCTTC.

The chain joins TRBV19 to TRBJ2-7; D gene unclear. This CDR3 is built from 15 residues. CDR1 LNHDA and CDR2 SQIVND come from the germline V gene (reference sequence). V dropped 0 bases and J dropped 2 bases, with 11 bases sitting between them. The CDR3 DNA follows: TGTGCCAGTAGTATAGATCCCCGAGGAGCCTACGAGCAGTACTTC. Translated: CASSIDPRGAYEQYF.

The chain carries TRBV6-1 and TRBJ1-1; unclear D gene. Trimming removed 6 bases at V and 5 bases at J, with 13 bases between. CDR1 MNHNS and CDR2 SASEGT come from the germline V gene. The CDR3 length is 13 residues. The CDR3 region has the DNA TGTGCCAGCAGCAGGACTTTGTGGACTGAAGCTTTCTTT. Translation gives CASSRTLWTEAFF.

The CDR3 nucleotides are TGTGCCAGCAGTCAACAAGGGGGCGGGGAGCTGTTTTTT. It yields the protein CASSQQGGGELFF. The chain is built from TRBV6-1 and TRBJ2-2, with D tentatively TRBD1 (6 bases). The CDR3 has 13 residues. V was shortened by 5 bases and J by 7 bases, with 11 bases between the two germline ends. Germline CDR1 is MNHNS and CDR2 is SASEGT.